This section outlines one T cell receptor beta chain sequence together with its context. Each CDR3 protein is one row after TCRdb ran MiXCR on the 5' RACE reads. This sample has just over 300,000 distinct CDR3 sequences; roughly 19% occur once, and the top ten carry over 20%. This record belongs to a study of T-cell memory formation after mild COVID-19. Germline loops: CDR1 SNHLY, CDR2 FYNNEI. This CDR3 is 18 amino acids long. Trimming shortened V by 4 bases and J by 0 bases, and 16 bases separated the two germline ends. The sample was PBMCs or a T cell subset sorted from them (not recorded which). This clonotype was obtained from a man aged 18 to 35 who had mild COVID-19 (a few samples of this study predate the infection). Cell type and time point are not known. The chain recombines TRBV2 with TRBJ2-6; the D is unclear. This CDR3 reads CASSALLRAFSGANVLTF. CDR3 nucleotide sequence: TGTGCCAGCAGTGCTCTCCTTAGGGCGTTCTCTGGGGCCAACGTCCTGACTTTC.